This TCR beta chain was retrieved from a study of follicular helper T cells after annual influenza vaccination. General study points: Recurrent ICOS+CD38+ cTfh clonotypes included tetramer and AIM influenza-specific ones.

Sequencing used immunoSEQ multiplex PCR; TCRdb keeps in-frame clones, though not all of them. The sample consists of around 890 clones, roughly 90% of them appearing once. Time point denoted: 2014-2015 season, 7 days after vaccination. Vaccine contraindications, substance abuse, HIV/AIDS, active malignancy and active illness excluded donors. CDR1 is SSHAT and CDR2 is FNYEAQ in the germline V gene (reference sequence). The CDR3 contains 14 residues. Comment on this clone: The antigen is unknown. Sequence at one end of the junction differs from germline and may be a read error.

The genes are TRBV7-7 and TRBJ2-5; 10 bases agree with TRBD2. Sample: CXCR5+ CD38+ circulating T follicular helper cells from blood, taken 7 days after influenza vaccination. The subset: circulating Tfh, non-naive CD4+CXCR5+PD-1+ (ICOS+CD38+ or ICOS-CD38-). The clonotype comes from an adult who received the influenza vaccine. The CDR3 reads CASSLGLAEETQYF. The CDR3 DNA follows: TGTGCTAGCAGCCTCGGACTAGCGGAAGAGACCCAGTACTTC.